This TCR beta chain came from a study of OX40 agonist ivuxolimab in advanced cancers. V was trimmed by 6 bases and J by 3 bases, leaving 14 bases between them. The CDR3 has 14 residues. Germline-derived CDR1 and CDR2 are MDHEN and SYDVKM. TCRdb's copy holds only in-frame clones and misses some; the assay was immunoSEQ multiplex PCR. There are some 66,000 clones in the sample; roughly four fifths occur only once, and under 7% lies in the top ten. The clonotype originates from an adult with an advanced solid tumor such as melanoma, head and neck, liver or kidney cancer. The rearrangement links TRBV28 to TRBJ1-1; the D gene is possibly TRBD1 (6 bases). Sample: CD4+ or CD8+ T cells sorted from blood, taken in a trial of the OX40 agonist ivuxolimab. The CDR3 coding sequence is TGTGCCAGCAGCCGGACAGCAGCTTACACTGAAGCTTTCTTT. Protein: CASSRTAAYTEAFF.